These T cell receptor beta chains were read from a single sample in a study of blood T cell repertoires in COVID-19. Data came from immunoSEQ multiplex PCR; TCRdb stores just in-frame clones and leaves some out. The sample includes over 250,000 clones, approximately 90% of them seen just once. Sequencing was performed on PBMCs or T cells enriched from blood (not recorded which). The receptors come from a man aged 35 to 55 who had recovered from COVID-19. Both conserved end residues are part of each CDR3. A D gene is named only where the DNA matches it firmly. Clone size, where shown, is once, few, many, or a class for clones that have expanded.

>-|TRBV7-8|-|TRBJ1-1
CASSRLAVDGTEAFF
TGTGCCAGCAGCCGACTGGCAGTCGATGGCACTGAAGCTTTCTTT
>few|TRBV28|TRBD1|TRBJ1-5
CASIPQGGLQPQHF
TGTGCCAGCATTCCACAGGGGGGGCTTCAGCCCCAGCATTTT
>-|TRBV7-9|-|TRBJ1-6
CASSLAEGYNSPLHF
TGTGCCAGCAGCTTAGCCGAGGGTTACAATTCACCCCTCCACTTT
>-|TRBV6-5|-|TRBJ1-4
CASRSTTNEKLFF
TGTGCCAGCCGGAGCACAACTAATGAAAAACTGTTTTTT
>once|TRBV18|TRBD1|TRBJ1-2
CASSPLQTGDRHYGYTF
TGTGCCAGCTCACCACTCCAAACAGGGGATCGACATTATGGCTACACCTTC
>-|TRBV30|-|TRBJ1-1
CAWSDRGEAFF
TGTGCCTGGAGTGATAGAGGTGAAGCTTTCTTT
>once|TRBV10-3|-|TRBJ2-7
CAISESGEPFHLEPTEQYF
TGTGCCATCAGTGAGTCCGGGGAGCCATTCCATCTCGAACCTACGGAGCAGTACTTC
>-|TRBV19|TRBD2|TRBJ2-5
CATSRQGGETQYF
TGTGCCACCTCCCGGCAGGGAGGGGAGACCCAGTACTTC
>-|TRBV16|TRBD1|TRBJ2-5
CASSLRDRGLWETQYF
TGTGCCAGCAGCCTCCGGGACAGGGGGCTTTGGGAGACCCAGTACTTC
>once|TRBV6-6|TRBD1|TRBJ1-2
CASSYDRGNYGYTF
TGTGCCAGCAGTTACGACAGGGGCAACTATGGCTACACCTTC
>-|TRBV28|-|TRBJ1-5
CASSPPAGGFQPQHF
TGTGCCAGCAGTCCCCCGGCGGGGGGCTTTCAGCCCCAGCATTTT
>-|TRBV19|-|TRBJ2-1
CASREGATALYNEQFF
TGTGCCAGTAGGGAGGGTGCGACAGCTCTCTACAATGAGCAGTTCTTC
>-|TRBV11-2|-|TRBJ2-7
CASTSSYEQYF
TGTGCCAGCACCTCGTCCTACGAGCAGTACTTC
>-|TRBV6-2/TRBV6-3|TRBD1|TRBJ2-7
CASSPPGQGVYKQYF
TGTGCCAGCAGTCCCCCGGGACAGGGGGTGTACAAGCAGTACTTC
>-|TRBV7-9|-|TRBJ2-2
CASGQILNTGELFF
TGTGCCAGCGGACAGATCTTGAACACCGGGGAGCTGTTTTTT
>-|TRBV7-8|-|TRBJ1-5
CASSLDHRGYSNQPQHF
TGTGCCAGCAGCTTAGACCACAGAGGGTATAGCAATCAGCCCCAGCATTTT
>-|TRBV12-1|-|TRBJ2-1
CASRTGGLAPYGEQFF
TGTGCCAGCAGAACCGGGGGACTAGCGCCTTATGGGGAGCAGTTCTTC
>-|TRBV19|TRBD2|TRBJ2-7
CASSRTRGEQYF
TGTGCCAGTAGTCGGACTAGAGGCGAGCAGTACTTC
>-|TRBV29-1|TRBD2|TRBJ2-7
CSIETSGLAGNPYEQYF
TGCAGCATCGAAACCTCGGGACTAGCGGGGAATCCCTACGAGCAGTACTTC
>few|TRBV9|TRBD1|TRBJ1-1
CASSKSGTANTEAFF
TGTGCCAGCAGCAAATCCGGGACAGCAAACACTGAAGCTTTCTTT
>few|TRBV7-9|-|TRBJ2-2
CASSPQVPGELFF
TGTGCCAGCAGCCCACAGGTTCCCGGGGAGCTGTTTTTT
>-|TRBV7-3|TRBD1|TRBJ2-2
CASSLTGTGITGELFF
TGTGCCAGCAGCTTAACCGGGACAGGGATCACCGGGGAGCTGTTTTTT
>-|TRBV7-6|-|TRBJ1-6
CASSLQQGFNSPLHF
TGTGCCAGCAGCTTACAACAGGGATTTAATTCACCCCTCCACTTT
>-|TRBV7-9|TRBD1|TRBJ1-5
CASSRQGQPQHF
TGTGCCAGCAGTCGACAGGGTCAGCCCCAGCATTTT
>-|TRBV3-1/TRBV3-2|TRBD1|TRBJ2-5
CASSQGPTGGETQYF
TGTGCCAGCAGCCAAGGACCGACAGGGGGAGAGACCCAGTACTTC
>-|TRBV5-1|-|TRBJ2-5
CASSEGGRAGAETQYF
TGCGCCAGCAGCGAGGGGGGCCGGGCGGGAGCAGAGACCCAGTACTTC
>-|TRBV2|-|TRBJ2-1
CASSEYRLTNNEQFF
TGTGCCAGCAGTGAATATCGACTTACTAACAATGAGCAGTTCTTC
>-|TRBV19|TRBD2|TRBJ2-5
CASSIAGGGGRKTQYF
TGTGCCAGTAGTATAGCTGGCGGGGGAGGTAGAAAGACCCAGTACTTC
>-|TRBV12-3/TRBV12-4|-|TRBJ1-2
CASSETGYGYTF
TGTGCCAGCAGTGAAACAGGGTATGGCTACACCTTC
>-|TRBV3-1/TRBV3-2|-|TRBJ1-1
CASSQVRGNPFF
TGTGCCAGCAGCCAAGTCCGGGGTAATCCTTTCTTT
>-|TRBV12-3/TRBV12-4|-|TRBJ1-1
CASSFSTQVEAFF
TGTGCCAGCAGTTTTAGTACCCAGGTCGAAGCTTTCTTT
>-|TRBV6-6|-|TRBJ2-1
CASYDRGSYNEQFF
TGTGCCAGCTATGACAGAGGTTCCTACAATGAGCAGTTCTTC
>-|TRBV27|TRBD1|TRBJ1-1
CASSPVPPTTGVSEAFF
TGTGCCAGCAGTCCCGTTCCACCGACTACAGGGGTCTCTGAAGCTTTCTTT
>-|TRBV27|-|TRBJ1-1
CASSFGGMYTEAFF
TGTGCCAGCAGTTTCGGGGGAATGTACACTGAAGCTTTCTTT
>-|TRBV6-6|-|TRBJ2-1
CASSPPPEETPRTYYNEQFF
TGTGCCAGCAGCCCCCCGCCGGAGGAAACCCCCAGGACCTATTACAATGAGCAGTTCTTC
>-|TRBV28|-|TRBJ1-5
CASSLWSGNQPQHF
TGTGCCAGCAGTTTATGGAGCGGCAATCAGCCCCAGCATTTT
>-|TRBV5-1|-|TRBJ1-1
CASSASGMVAEAFF
TGCGCCAGCAGTGCTTCAGGGATGGTGGCTGAAGCTTTCTTT